Presented here are 19 T cell receptor beta chains from one specimen sequenced in a study of T cells in Graves' hyperthyroidism and ophthalmopathy. There were TCR beta CDR3 regions amplified from RNA transcripts. During a first-round RT-PCR of the TCR CDR3, the HTBI primer set was used. TCRdb analysed the multiplex PCR reads with MiXCR anew, one entry per CDR3 protein. The table lists 300,000 to 450,000 distinct CDR3 sequences, 15% of them singletons. Material: blood. Receptors were obtained from a woman aged 25 to 39 with Graves' hyperthyroidism.

The chain is built from TRBV25-1 and TRBJ2-2; no definite D call. The CDR3 length is 12 residues. Germline CDR1 MGHDK, CDR2 SYGVNS. The ends were cut back, 1 base at V and 9 bases at J, with 6 bases in the middle. The CDR3 nucleotides are TGTGCCAGCAGTGAATTCCCCCGGGAGCTGTTTTTT. It specifies CASSEFPRELFF. Combining the CDR3 with reference TRBV25-1 and TRBJ2-2 gives the whole variable domain EADIYQTPRYLVIGTGKKITLECSQTMGHDKMYWYQQDPGMELHLIHYSYGVNSTEKGDLSSESTVSRIRTEHFPLTLESARPSHTSQYLCASSEFPRELFFGEGSRLTVL.

The chain joins TRBV20-1 to TRBJ2-2, with a possible D match to TRBD2 (6 bases). This CDR3 has 12 residues. Germline loops: CDR1 DFQATT, CDR2 SNEGSKA (reference sequence). Trimming left V 5 bases short and J 5 bases short, with 9 bases between. CDR3 residues: CSAPAGTGELFF. The CDR3 coding sequence is TGCAGTGCTCCCGCGGGGACCGGGGAGCTGTTTTTT.

This clonotype was found a few times. The chain combines TRBV12-3 or TRBV12-4 with TRBJ2-2; tentatively, D is TRBD1 (5 bases). Trimming shortened V by 1 base and J by 4 bases, and 13 bases separated the two germline ends. There are 16 residues in the CDR3. The chain's CDR3 is CASSLGVRRGTGELFF. Written as DNA, the CDR3 is TGTGCCAGCAGTTTAGGAGTACGAAGGGGCACCGGGGAGCTGTTTTTT.

At least ten counts were recorded for this clonotype. In nucleotides, the CDR3 is TGCAGTGCTAGAGTTCCGGGACAGGGTCATTCACCCCTCCACTTT. It is translated as CSARVPGQGHSPLHF. The chain is built from TRBV20-1 and TRBJ1-6; the match to TRBD1 covers 9 bases. The CDR3 sequence is 15 residues long. In germline, CDR1 is DFQATT, CDR2 SNEGSKA (reference sequence). The J segment lost 8 bases and the V segment lost 1 base, leaving 6 bases of the junction unmatched.

This rearrangement joins TRBV5-6 to TRBJ2-7, with D maybe TRBD1 (5 bases). The ends were cut back, 5 bases at V and 2 bases at J, with 14 bases in the middle. The CDR3 spans 14 residues. Germline CDR1 reads SGHDT; CDR2 reads YYEEEE. The CDR3 DNA follows: TGTGCCAGCAGTTTCAGGGCCACACCCTACGAGCAGTACTTC. It specifies CASSFRATPYEQYF.

There are many counts of this clonotype. V gene TRBV2 combines with J gene TRBJ2-3; 7 bases fit TRBD1. The germline CDR1 and CDR2 sequences are SNHLY and FYNNEI. There are 15 residues in the CDR3. V gave up 5 bases and J gave up 0 bases; unmatched junction bases: 5. The CDR3 loop is CASSPGTASTDTQYF. The CDR3, as DNA: TGTGCCAGCAGTCCCGGGACAGCCAGCACAGATACGCAGTATTTT.

In its sample, this clonotype was seen many times. J is TRBJ2-7 and V is TRBV28; TRBD2 aligns across 8 bases. The CDR3 length is 15 residues. Unmatched junction bases numbered 12, after V lost 6 bases and J lost 5 bases. The germline V gene encodes CDR1 MDHEN and CDR2 SYDVKM. CDR3 DNA: TGTGCCAGCAGCCGTATCTCGGGACTAGAACACGAGCAGTACTTC. Protein: CASSRISGLEHEQYF.

This clonotype was detected a few times. J is TRBJ1-2 and V is TRBV5-1; TRBD1 might be the D (5 bases). The CDR3 is 15 amino acids. The V gene lost 2 bases and the J gene lost 3 bases, with 14 bases spanning the gap. CDR1 and CDR2 from the germline V gene are SGHRS and YFSETQ. The CDR3 loop is CASSFRGAEHYGYTF. The CDR3 bases are TGCGCCAGCAGCTTCCGAGGGGCCGAGCACTATGGCTACACCTTC.

A word on this clonotype: Relative to the germline gene, one junction end is altered; a read error may explain this. The rearrangement uses TRBV28 and TRBJ2-4, with D possibly TRBD1 on 5 matching bases. CDR1 is MDHEN and CDR2 is SYDVKM in the germline V gene. The CDR3 totals 14 residues. CDR3 nucleotide sequence: TGTGCCACCAGTAAGGGGAATGGCAAAAACATTCAGTACTTC. It specifies CATSKGNGKNIQYF.

This clonotype has only a few counts. The chain recombines TRBV5-1 with TRBJ2-1; 8 nucleotides match TRBD2. The junction had 10 bases not matched to a gene; V was cut back by 3 bases and J by 5 bases. This CDR3 is 16 amino acids long. Germline-derived CDR1 and CDR2 are SGHRS and YFSETQ. As DNA, the CDR3 is TGCGCCAGCAGCTCCTCTTATCGAGCGGGAGACAATGAGCAGTTCTTC. It specifies CASSSSYRAGDNEQFF.

The genes are TRBV18 and TRBJ2-6, with D uncertain. Germline V gives CDR1 KGHSH, CDR2 LQKENI. V was clipped by 7 bases and J by 2 bases, with 18 bases between them. There are 17 residues in the CDR3. The CDR3 coding sequence is TGTGCCAGCTTCTCCCCCTTGCGGTCAGCTGGGGCCAACGTCCTGACTTTC. This encodes CASFSPLRSAGANVLTF.

This clonotype appeared many times. CDR3 nucleotides: TGTGCCAGCAGATTCCGCAAAGGAGCCTACGAGCAGTACTTC. The encoded protein is CASRFRKGAYEQYF. The chain couples TRBV27 to TRBJ2-7; D is uncertain. CDR3 length equals 14 residues. Germline loops: CDR1 MNHEY, CDR2 SMNVEV (reference sequence). V lost 6 bases and J lost 2, with 14 bases in between.

This clonotype has ten or more counts. The gene calls are TRBV5-1 and TRBJ1-1; D not certain. Deletions cut 2 bases from V and 1 base from J, with 9 bases between. In germline, CDR1 is SGHRS, CDR2 YFSETQ. The CDR3 contains 14 residues. This CDR3 reads CASSLLEGNTEAFF. As DNA, the CDR3 is TGCGCCAGCAGCTTACTTGAGGGGAACACTGAAGCTTTCTTT.

This clonotype appeared many times. The chain is built from TRBV11-2 and TRBJ2-3; TRBD1 matches 9 bases. This CDR3 is 17 amino acids long. V lost 10 bases, J lost 1 base, and 15 bases stayed unmatched. Germline CDR1 SGHAT, CDR2 FQNNGV. CDR3 amino acids: CANSLRPQGAGTDTQYF. DNA for the CDR3: TGTGCCAACTCCCTTAGGCCACAGGGGGCAGGCACAGATACGCAGTATTTT. The full variable domain, in which reference TRBV11-2 and TRBJ2-3 provide the parts outside the CDR3, is EAGVAQSPRYKIIEKRQSVAFWCNPISGHATLYWYQQILGQGPKLLIQFQNNGVVDDSQLPKDRFSAERLKGVDSTLKIQPAKLEDSAVYLCANSLRPQGAGTDTQYFGPGTRLTVL.

With regard to this clonotype: One base away lies a much larger clone, so this may be a sequencing read error. The CDR3 DNA follows: TGTGCCAGCAGTTTAGAGGTCTACAATGGGCAGTTCTTC. This sequence encodes CASSLEVYNGQFF. The chain has TRBV12-3 or TRBV12-4 and TRBJ2-1; D is uncertain. This CDR3 contains 13 residues.

This clonotype was recorded many times. This rearrangement joins TRBV2 to TRBJ2-2, with D possibly being TRBD2 (6 bases). The length of the CDR3 is 15 residues. Trimming removed 10 bases at V and 7 bases at J, with 22 bases between. Germline CDR1 reads SNHLY; CDR2 reads FYNNEI. CDR3 DNA sequence: TGTGCCAACTCACGCAGATCGGGGGAGCGCGGGGAGCTGTTTTTT. Its translation: CANSRRSGERGELFF.

Ten or more counts support this clonotype. The rearrangement uses TRBV29-1 and TRBJ2-3; possibly TRBD2 for D (5 bases). The germline V and J ends were trimmed by 3 bases and 4 bases, with 8 bases remaining between them. Germline loops: CDR1 SQVTM, CDR2 ANQGSEA. The CDR3 sequence is 12 residues long. Here the CDR3 DNA reads TGCAGCGTTGAGCCACTAGCAGATACGCAGTATTTT. It is translated as CSVEPLADTQYF.

The genes are TRBV20-1 and TRBJ2-1, with D uncertain. The germline V gene encodes CDR1 DFQATT and CDR2 SNEGSKA (reference sequence). The CDR3 covers 16 residues. V dropped 3 bases and J dropped 5 bases, with 20 bases sitting between them. CDR3 in amino acids: CSASFTSRILNNEQFF. DNA for the CDR3: TGCAGTGCTAGTTTTACTTCTCGCATTTTAAACAATGAGCAGTTCTTC.

Many counts were recorded for this clonotype. The V and J genes are TRBV27 and TRBJ1-5; D might be TRBD1 (6 bases). The germline V and J ends were trimmed by 6 bases and 5 bases, with 20 bases remaining between them. Germline V gene data show CDR1 as MNHEY and CDR2 as SMNVEV (reference sequence). The CDR3 runs to 16 residues. CDR3 sequence reads: CASSPQGLELYQPQHF. The CDR3 DNA sequence: TGTGCCAGCAGCCCGCAGGGGCTCGAATTGTATCAGCCCCAGCATTTT.